This TCR beta chain was documented in a study of graft-versus-host responses after intestinal transplantation (dated by TCRdb to the early 2020s). Study-wide context: Multivisceral, liver-intestinal, or isolated intestinal transplants were received by the recipients. Every recipient was given anti-thymocyte globulin induction, followed by roughly 3 years of maintenance tacrolimus and steroids. After intestinal transplantation, graft-versus-host and host-versus-graft alloreactive T cell clones in the graft, circulation and bone marrow were tracked using bulk TCR-beta CDR3 sequencing. Alloreactive clones were identified by sequencing pre-transplant mixed lymphocyte reaction products and comparing these products with unstimulated pre-transplant donor and recipient T cells. A cohort of about two dozen intestinal transplant recipients, including one retransplant, was enrolled, and a few patients lacking pretransplant specimens were excluded. A peak of at least 4% donor T cells among recipient peripheral blood mononuclear cells was the definition used for donor T cell macrochimerism. Rather than being sequenced by the commercial service, samples from a few later patients were sequenced in-house on an Illumina MiSeq and processed with MiXCR.

Preparation of the library involved the immunoSEQ multiplex PCR assay. In most patients, genomic DNA was isolated using the Qiagen DNeasy Blood and Tissue Kit and sent frozen to Adaptive Biotechnologies for TCR sequencing. For most patients, genomic DNA was subjected to high-throughput TCR-beta CDR3 sequencing by Adaptive Biotechnologies. On the study's bioinformatics: Adaptive's ImmunoSEQ software supplied the TCR sequencing data for around 19 patients, while MiXCR and VDJtools were used to process a few other patients. To correct CD4 versus CD8 sorting errors, any sequence found in both subsets at a frequency ratio below 5:1 was removed. CDR3 nucleotide sequences shared by donor and recipient were removed because the origin of these sequences could not be assigned. Alloreactive clones required at least 2-fold expansion over unstimulated cells and minimum CFSE-low frequency of 0.002% (template counts) or 0.001% (read counts). Clones detected in sequenced pre-transplant spleen, lymph node, or MLR CFSE-low populations of the donor or recipient were defined as mappable. Cumulative frequency of alloreactive clones was calculated as a percentage of all sequences weighted by copy number. TCRdb took over this immuneACCESS table, retaining in-frame rearrangements with V and J assigned. Such tables are incomplete; in checked studies, under half of the missing clones stem from an unresolved V gene, and the remainder is unexplained. For V, J and clone size, that table is used; D and trimming come from the DNA. This sample has tens of thousands of clones in its table, and just under 85% of those were observed once. The ten largest make up around a fifth of the sample.

General study outcomes and caveats: Conclusions were limited by the relatively low number and heterogeneity of intestinal transplant patients. GvH clones were detected in recipient bone marrow, and some appeared earlier in ileal mucosa or blood, consistent with an intestinal mucosal origin. Early after transplant, peak levels of circulating GvH clones were found to be associated with declines in HvG clones. In patients with donor T cell macrochimerism, the allografts had high GvH to HvG T cell clonal ratios.

The time point label of this sample denotes: cells obtained before transplantation from donor or recipient. CD3+CD4+ and CD3+CD8+ populations were FACS-sorted from unstimulated pre-transplant donor and recipient cells taken from spleen or lymph nodes. V is pruned by 3 bases and J by 0 bases, leaving 5 bases of the junction without a gene match. The CDR3 starts with the cysteine, ends with the phenylalanine, and has 16 residues. The kept DNA is CDR3 alone, 48 bases in frame from the first base. Taken from the germline V gene, the CDR1 and CDR2 loops are SNHLY and FYNNEI. Comments on this clone: The target of this receptor is not known. No base qualities exist here, and no much larger clone lies one base off it.

The receptor comes from a human donor who received an intestinal transplant. The sample in question was unstimulated CD8+ T cells sorted from spleen or lymph node cells, obtained before intestinal transplant. The chain is encoded by TRBV2 joined to TRBJ2-3; 8 nucleotides in the junction match TRBD1. The CDR3 protein: CASSEDRAPSTDTQYF. The DNA is as follows: TGTGCCAGCAGTGAGGACAGGGCCCCTAGCACAGATACGCAGTATTTT.